Detailed here is one T cell receptor (beta chain). Method: immunoSEQ multiplex PCR; TCRdb's copy keeps in-frame clones and lacks some. The sample has 250,000 or so clones, 84% seen once; the top ten hold 1.5% to 2%. This entry belongs to a study of blood T cell repertoires in COVID-19. Study-wide background: Samples taken during acute and convalescent COVID-19 were collected in the United States, Italy and Spain. In each case, the material was cDNA or gDNA derived from T cells, B-cell-depleted T cells, or PBMCs.

Looked up from germline, CDR1 is MNHEY and CDR2 is SVGEGT. The CDR3 spans 15 residues. The V gene lost 6 bases and the J gene lost 0 bases, with 11 bases spanning the gap. This study enrolled people aged 18 to 89 from 24 US geographic areas. Clinical history as reported by participants underpinned cohort assignment. This receptor was taken from a man in his 60s who had recovered from COVID-19. The source material was PBMCs or T cells enriched from blood (not recorded which). The chain carries TRBV6-2 or TRBV6-3 and TRBJ2-2, with no clear D. The CDR3 loop reads CASSALIANTGELFF. The CDR3 DNA sequence: TGTGCCAGCAGCGCCTTAATAGCGAACACCGGGGAGCTGTTTTTT.